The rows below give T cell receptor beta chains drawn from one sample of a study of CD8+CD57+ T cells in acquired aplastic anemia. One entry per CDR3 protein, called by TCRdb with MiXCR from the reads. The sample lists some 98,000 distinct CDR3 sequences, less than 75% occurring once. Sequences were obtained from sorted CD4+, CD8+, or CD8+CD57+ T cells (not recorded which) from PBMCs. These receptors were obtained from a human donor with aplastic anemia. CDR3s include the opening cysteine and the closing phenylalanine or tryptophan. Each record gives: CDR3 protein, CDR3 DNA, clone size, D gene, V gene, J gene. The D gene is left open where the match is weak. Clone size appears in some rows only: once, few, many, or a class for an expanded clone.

CDR3: CASSLGWTQYF; DNA: TGTGCCAGCAGCTTAGGATGGACCCAGTACTTC; size: .; D: .; V: TRBV7-2; J: TRBJ2-5
CDR3: CASSSHWENYEQYF; DNA: TGTGCCAGCAGTTCCCATTGGGAAAACTACGAGCAGTACTTC; size: once; D: .; V: TRBV27; J: TRBJ2-7
CDR3: CASSILGTPDNSPLHF; DNA: TGTGCCAGTAGTATACTCGGGACACCAGATAATTCACCCCTCCACTTT; size: few; D: .; V: TRBV19; J: TRBJ1-6
CDR3: CSAGEYNEQFF; DNA: TGCAGTGCTGGGGAGTACAATGAGCAGTTCTTC; size: .; D: .; V: TRBV20-1; J: TRBJ2-1
CDR3: CASSLGTGWYEQYF; DNA: TGTGCCAGCAGCCTAGGGACGGGCTGGTACGAGCAGTACTTC; size: .; D: .; V: TRBV7-2; J: TRBJ2-7
CDR3: CATRTSGITAQYF; DNA: TGTGCCACCCGGACTAGCGGTATAACGGCCCAGTACTTC; size: few; D: TRBD2; V: TRBV15; J: TRBJ2-5
CDR3: CSVVSGSNMNTEAFF; DNA: TGCAGCGTTGTATCGGGATCCAACATGAACACTGAAGCTTTCTTT; size: .; D: .; V: TRBV29-1; J: TRBJ1-1
CDR3: CASSLGSGPTTQYF; DNA: TGTGCCAGCAGCTTAGGTTCCGGACCCACGACCCAGTACTTC; size: .; D: .; V: TRBV7-9; J: TRBJ2-5
CDR3: CSASGSSPTYEQYF; DNA: TGCAGTGCCAGCGGGTCCTCCCCCACCTACGAGCAGTACTTC; size: .; D: .; V: TRBV20-1; J: TRBJ2-7
CDR3: CATIWGNEQFF; DNA: TGTGCCACCATATGGGGGAATGAGCAGTTCTTC; size: .; D: .; V: TRBV25-1; J: TRBJ2-1
CDR3: CASSISQERGEAFF; DNA: TGTGCCAGTAGTATCTCCCAGGAACGAGGCGAAGCTTTCTTT; size: .; D: .; V: TRBV19; J: TRBJ1-1
CDR3: CASSEVLNYGYTF; DNA: TGTGCCAGCAGTGAAGTCCTGAACTATGGCTACACCTTC; size: .; D: .; V: TRBV6-1; J: TRBJ1-2
CDR3: CASSVADTEQFF; DNA: TGTGCCAGCAGCGTAGCTGATACTGAGCAGTTCTTC; size: .; D: .; V: TRBV9; J: TRBJ2-1
CDR3: CAISEFAGVVYEQYF; DNA: TGTGCCATCAGTGAGTTTGCGGGAGTTGTCTACGAGCAGTACTTC; size: .; D: TRBD2; V: TRBV10-3; J: TRBJ2-7
CDR3: CASSLLDGNTEAFF; DNA: TGTGCCAGTAGTCTCCTAGACGGGAACACTGAAGCTTTCTTT; size: .; D: .; V: TRBV19; J: TRBJ1-1
CDR3: CASSFLVGAEAFF; DNA: TGCGCCAGCAGCTTCTTGGTTGGGGCTGAAGCTTTCTTT; size: .; D: .; V: TRBV5-1; J: TRBJ1-1
CDR3: CATSRGGEGSPLHF; DNA: TGTGCCACCAGCAGAGGGGGCGAGGGTTCACCCCTCCACTTT; size: .; D: .; V: TRBV15; J: TRBJ1-6
CDR3: CAASPGDSPLHF; DNA: TGTGCGGCCTCACCAGGGGATTCACCCCTCCACTTT; size: .; D: .; V: TRBV19; J: TRBJ1-6
CDR3: CASSERDSGNTIYF; DNA: TGCGCCAGCAGTGAGCGGGACTCTGGAAACACCATATATTTT; size: .; D: .; V: TRBV10-2; J: TRBJ1-3
CDR3: CATGQGEGKLFF; DNA: TGTGCAACGGGACAGGGCGAAGGAAAACTGTTTTTT; size: .; D: TRBD1; V: TRBV7-8; J: TRBJ1-4
CDR3: CATSRNTEYNEQFF; DNA: TGTGCCACCAGCAGAAACACAGAATACAATGAGCAGTTCTTC; size: .; D: .; V: TRBV15; J: TRBJ2-1
CDR3: CSARAGTGGSPLHF; DNA: TGCAGTGCTAGAGCGGGGACAGGGGGTTCACCCCTCCACTTT; size: few; D: TRBD1; V: TRBV20-1; J: TRBJ1-6
CDR3: CASSIPWGLNQPQHF; DNA: TGTGCCAGTAGTATCCCCTGGGGCCTTAATCAGCCCCAGCATTTT; size: .; D: .; V: TRBV19; J: TRBJ1-5
CDR3: CATSDQIGYSYTF; DNA: TGTGCCACCAGTGACCAGATAGGCTATAGCTACACCTTC; size: .; D: .; V: TRBV24-1; J: TRBJ1-2
CDR3: CASSLGAGGVYNEQFF; DNA: TGCGCCAGCAGCTTGGGGGCCGGCGGAGTCTACAATGAGCAGTTCTTC; size: many; D: .; V: TRBV5-1; J: TRBJ2-1
CDR3: CASSPWTVNTEAFF; DNA: TGTGCCAGTAGTCCTTGGACGGTGAACACTGAAGCTTTCTTT; size: .; D: .; V: TRBV19; J: TRBJ1-1
CDR3: CASSPLVIGPSYEQYF; DNA: TGTGCCAGCAGTCCGCTCGTCATAGGGCCCTCCTACGAGCAGTACTTC; size: .; D: .; V: TRBV6-2/TRBV6-3; J: TRBJ2-7
CDR3: CASRIRYGAIETQYF; DNA: TGTGCCAGCAGGATTCGGTACGGTGCGATAGAGACCCAGTACTTC; size: .; D: .; V: TRBV2; J: TRBJ2-5
CDR3: CATSRDAPGSNEQFF; DNA: TGTGCCACCAGCAGAGATGCCCCGGGGTCCAATGAGCAGTTCTTC; size: .; D: .; V: TRBV15; J: TRBJ2-1
CDR3: CASSLEGWGHGTQYF; DNA: TGTGCCAGCAGCTTAGAGGGTTGGGGGCACGGGACCCAGTACTTC; size: .; D: .; V: TRBV7-6; J: TRBJ2-5
CDR3: CAISEKGGTVDTIYF; DNA: TGTGCCATCAGTGAGAAGGGCGGGACCGTGGACACCATATATTTT; size: .; D: .; V: TRBV10-3; J: TRBJ1-3
CDR3: CSAPRTSGQETQYF; DNA: TGCAGCGCCCCGCGGACTAGCGGCCAAGAGACCCAGTACTTC; size: .; D: TRBD2; V: TRBV29-1; J: TRBJ2-5
CDR3: CSARDAGPYLNTEAFF; DNA: TGCAGTGCTAGAGATGCCGGGCCGTACCTGAACACTGAAGCTTTCTTT; size: .; D: .; V: TRBV20-1; J: TRBJ1-1
CDR3: CASSQDTSGYEQYF; DNA: TGCGCCAGCAGCCAAGATACTAGCGGCTACGAGCAGTACTTC; size: .; D: TRBD2; V: TRBV4-1; J: TRBJ2-7
CDR3: CASSPPGGEQFF; DNA: TGTGCCAGCAGCCCTCCAGGGGGGGAGCAGTTCTTC; size: .; D: .; V: TRBV3-1; J: TRBJ2-1
CDR3: CASAGGVNTEAFF; DNA: TGTGCCAGCGCGGGCGGAGTGAACACTGAAGCTTTCTTT; size: .; D: .; V: TRBV18; J: TRBJ1-1
CDR3: CASSVERGGNTIYF; DNA: TGTGCCAGCAGCGTAGAAAGAGGGGGAAACACCATATATTTT; size: .; D: .; V: TRBV9; J: TRBJ1-3
CDR3: CSVLTSRAYEQYF; DNA: TGCAGCGTCCTGACTAGTAGGGCCTACGAGCAGTACTTC; size: .; D: .; V: TRBV29-1; J: TRBJ2-7
CDR3: CAITTGSTDTQYF; DNA: TGTGCCATTACGACAGGGAGCACAGATACGCAGTATTTT; size: .; D: TRBD1; V: TRBV10-3; J: TRBJ2-3
CDR3: CATSAPGRPYEQYF; DNA: TGTGCCACCAGTGCCCCAGGCCGTCCCTACGAGCAGTACTTC; size: .; D: .; V: TRBV24-1; J: TRBJ2-7
CDR3: CASSMLDGLYNEQFF; DNA: TGTGCCAGTAGTATGTTAGATGGCTTATACAATGAGCAGTTCTTC; size: .; D: .; V: TRBV19; J: TRBJ2-1
CDR3: CAISDGQKLFF; DNA: TGTGCCATCAGTGACGGACAAAAACTGTTTTTT; size: .; D: .; V: TRBV10-3; J: TRBJ1-4
CDR3: CASSEEQGKETQYF; DNA: TGTGCCAGCAGTGAAGAGCAGGGGAAAGAGACCCAGTACTTC; size: .; D: .; V: TRBV2; J: TRBJ2-5
CDR3: CATIQPGNTIYF; DNA: TGTGCCACCATCCAGCCCGGAAACACCATATATTTT; size: many; D: .; V: TRBV27; J: TRBJ1-3
CDR3: CASSLAMGLDPTLYF; DNA: TGTGCCAGCAGCTTAGCGATGGGACTAGACCCGACGCTGTATTTT; size: few; D: TRBD2; V: TRBV11-1; J: TRBJ2-3
CDR3: CASSLGQGSNQPQHF; DNA: TGTGCCAGCAGCTTGGGACAGGGCAGCAATCAGCCCCAGCATTTT; size: .; D: TRBD1; V: TRBV7-6; J: TRBJ1-5
CDR3: CASSTTVAPSNGYTF; DNA: TGTGCCAGCAGCACAACGGTCGCGCCCTCAAATGGCTACACCTTC; size: .; D: .; V: TRBV7-3; J: TRBJ1-2
CDR3: CASSVAPGDEQFF; DNA: TGTGCCAGCAGTGTAGCCCCCGGCGATGAGCAGTTCTTC; size: .; D: .; V: TRBV12-3/TRBV12-4; J: TRBJ2-1
CDR3: CASSEVDSNSYEQYF; DNA: TGTGCCAGCAGTGAGGTTGACAGCAACTCCTACGAGCAGTACTTC; size: many; D: .; V: TRBV2; J: TRBJ2-7
CDR3: CASRTGKETQYF; DNA: TGTGCCAGCAGAACAGGGAAAGAGACCCAGTACTTC; size: .; D: .; V: TRBV12-3/TRBV12-4; J: TRBJ2-5